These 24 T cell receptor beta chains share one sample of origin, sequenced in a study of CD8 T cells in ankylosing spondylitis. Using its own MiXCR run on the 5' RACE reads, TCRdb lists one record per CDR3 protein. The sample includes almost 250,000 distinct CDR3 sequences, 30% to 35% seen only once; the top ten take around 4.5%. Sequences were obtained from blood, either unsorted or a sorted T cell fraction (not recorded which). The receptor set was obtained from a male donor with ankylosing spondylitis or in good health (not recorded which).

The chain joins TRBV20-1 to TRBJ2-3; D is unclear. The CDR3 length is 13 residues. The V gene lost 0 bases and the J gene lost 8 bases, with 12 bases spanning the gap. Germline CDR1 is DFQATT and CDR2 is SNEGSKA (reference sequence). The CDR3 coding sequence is TGCAGTGCTAGAGATCAGTATATAACTACGCAGTATTTT. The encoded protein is CSARDQYITTQYF.

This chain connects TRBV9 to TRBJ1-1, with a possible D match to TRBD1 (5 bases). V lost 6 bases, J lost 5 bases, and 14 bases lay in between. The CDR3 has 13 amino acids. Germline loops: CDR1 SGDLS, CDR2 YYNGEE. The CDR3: CASNYGGGTEAFF. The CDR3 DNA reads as TGTGCCAGCAATTACGGGGGTGGGACTGAAGCTTTCTTT.

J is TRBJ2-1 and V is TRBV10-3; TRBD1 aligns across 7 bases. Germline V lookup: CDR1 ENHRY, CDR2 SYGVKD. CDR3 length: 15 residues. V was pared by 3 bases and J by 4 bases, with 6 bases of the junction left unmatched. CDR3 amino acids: CAISDPGQPYNEQFF. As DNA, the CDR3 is TGTGCCATCAGTGATCCGGGACAGCCTTACAATGAGCAGTTCTTC.

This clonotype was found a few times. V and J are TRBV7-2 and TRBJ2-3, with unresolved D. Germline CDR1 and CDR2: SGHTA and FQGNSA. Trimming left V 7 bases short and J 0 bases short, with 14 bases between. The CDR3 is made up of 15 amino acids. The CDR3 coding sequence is TGTGCCAGCATCCTTGGGCAGTTCAGCACAGATACGCAGTATTTT. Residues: CASILGQFSTDTQYF.

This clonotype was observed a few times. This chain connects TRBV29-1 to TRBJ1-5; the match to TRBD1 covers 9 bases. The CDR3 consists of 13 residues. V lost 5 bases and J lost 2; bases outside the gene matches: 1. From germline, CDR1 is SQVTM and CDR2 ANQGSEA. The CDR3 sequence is CSVRTGGNQPQHF. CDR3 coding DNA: TGCAGCGTTCGGACAGGGGGCAATCAGCCCCAGCATTTT.

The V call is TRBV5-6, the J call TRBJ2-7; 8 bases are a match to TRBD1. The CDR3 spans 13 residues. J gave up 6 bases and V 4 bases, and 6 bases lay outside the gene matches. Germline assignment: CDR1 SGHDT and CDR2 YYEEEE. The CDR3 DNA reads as TGTGCCAGCAGCCCCGGACAGGGACTCGAGCAGTACTTC. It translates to CASSPGQGLEQYF.

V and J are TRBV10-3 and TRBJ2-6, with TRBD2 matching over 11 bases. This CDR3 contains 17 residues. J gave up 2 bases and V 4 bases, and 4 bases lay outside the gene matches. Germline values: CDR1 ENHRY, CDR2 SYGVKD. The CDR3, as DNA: TGTGCCATCAGTGCTAGCGGGGGGACCCCTGGGGCCAACGTCCTGACTTTC. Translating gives CAISASGGTPGANVLTF.

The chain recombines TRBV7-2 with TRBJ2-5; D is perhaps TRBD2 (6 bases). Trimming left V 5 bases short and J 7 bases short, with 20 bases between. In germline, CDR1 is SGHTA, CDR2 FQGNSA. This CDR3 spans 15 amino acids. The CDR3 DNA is TGTGCCAGCAGCCAACTTAGATTCCCGGAGGGGACCCAGTACTTC. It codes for CASSQLRFPEGTQYF.

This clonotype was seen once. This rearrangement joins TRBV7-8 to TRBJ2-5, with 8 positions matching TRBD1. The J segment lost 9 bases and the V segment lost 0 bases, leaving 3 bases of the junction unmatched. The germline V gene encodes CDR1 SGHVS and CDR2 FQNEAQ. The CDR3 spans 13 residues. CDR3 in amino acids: CASSLADRVSQYF. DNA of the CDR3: TGTGCCAGCAGCTTAGCGGACAGGGTGTCCCAGTACTTC.

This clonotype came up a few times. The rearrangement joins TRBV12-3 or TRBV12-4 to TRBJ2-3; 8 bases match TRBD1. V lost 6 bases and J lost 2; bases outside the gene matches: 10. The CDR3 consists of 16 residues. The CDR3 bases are TGTGCCAGCAGGCCAGGGGGCGGGGTGTACACAGATACGCAGTATTTT. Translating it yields CASRPGGGVYTDTQYF.

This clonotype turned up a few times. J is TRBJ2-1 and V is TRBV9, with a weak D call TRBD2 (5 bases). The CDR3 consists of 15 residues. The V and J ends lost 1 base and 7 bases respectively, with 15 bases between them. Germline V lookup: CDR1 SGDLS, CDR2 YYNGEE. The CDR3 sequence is CASSVLTGTSNEQFF. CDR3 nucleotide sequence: TGTGCCAGCAGCGTATTAACGGGAACCTCGAATGAGCAGTTCTTC. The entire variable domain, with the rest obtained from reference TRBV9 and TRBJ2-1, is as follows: DSGVTQTPKHLITATGQRVTLRCSPRSGDLSVYWYQQSLDQGLQFLIQYYNGEERAKGNILERFSAQQFPDLHSELNLSSLELGDSALYFCASSVLTGTSNEQFFGPGTRLTVL.

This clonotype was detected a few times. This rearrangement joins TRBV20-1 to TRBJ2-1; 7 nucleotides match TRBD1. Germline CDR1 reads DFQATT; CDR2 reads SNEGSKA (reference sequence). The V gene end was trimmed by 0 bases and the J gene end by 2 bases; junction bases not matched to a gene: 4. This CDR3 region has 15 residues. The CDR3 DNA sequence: TGCAGTGCTAGAGATCTGACAGGGCCCTACAATGAGCAGTTCTTC. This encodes CSARDLTGPYNEQFF.

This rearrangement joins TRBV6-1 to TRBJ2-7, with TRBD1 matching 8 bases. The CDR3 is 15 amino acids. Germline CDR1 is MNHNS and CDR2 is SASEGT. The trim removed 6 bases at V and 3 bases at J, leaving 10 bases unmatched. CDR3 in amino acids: CASSTTGGGFYEQYF. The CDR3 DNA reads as TGTGCCAGCAGCACCACAGGGGGTGGCTTCTACGAGCAGTACTTC.

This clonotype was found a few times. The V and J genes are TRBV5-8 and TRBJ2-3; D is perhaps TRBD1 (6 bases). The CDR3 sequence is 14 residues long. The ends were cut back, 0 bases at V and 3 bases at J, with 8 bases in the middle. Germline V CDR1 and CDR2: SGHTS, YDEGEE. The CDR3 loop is CASSLVGATDTQYF. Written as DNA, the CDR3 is TGTGCCAGCAGCTTGGTGGGGGCAACAGATACGCAGTATTTT.

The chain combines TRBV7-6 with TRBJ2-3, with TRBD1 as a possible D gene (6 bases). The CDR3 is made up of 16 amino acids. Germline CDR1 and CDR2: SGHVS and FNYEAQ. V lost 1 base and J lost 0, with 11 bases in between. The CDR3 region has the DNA TGTGCCAGCAGCTTAGGGGTAGGGGGAAGCACAGATACGCAGTATTTT. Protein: CASSLGVGGSTDTQYF.

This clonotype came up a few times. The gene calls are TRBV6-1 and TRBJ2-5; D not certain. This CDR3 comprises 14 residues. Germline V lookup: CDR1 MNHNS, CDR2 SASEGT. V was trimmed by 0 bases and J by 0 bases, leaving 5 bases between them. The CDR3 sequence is CASSEARDQETQYF. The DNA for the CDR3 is TGTGCCAGCAGTGAAGCCCGGGACCAAGAGACCCAGTACTTC.

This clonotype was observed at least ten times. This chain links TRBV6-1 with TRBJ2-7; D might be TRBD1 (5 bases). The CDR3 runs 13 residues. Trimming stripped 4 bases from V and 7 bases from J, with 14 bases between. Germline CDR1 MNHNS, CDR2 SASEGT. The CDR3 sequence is CASSVQGLGEQYF. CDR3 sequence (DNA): TGTGCCAGCAGTGTCCAGGGCCTAGGGGAGCAGTACTTC.

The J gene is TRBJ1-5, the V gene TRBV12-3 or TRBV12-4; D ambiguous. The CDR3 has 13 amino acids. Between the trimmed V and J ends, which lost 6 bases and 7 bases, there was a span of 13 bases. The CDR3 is CASSPTRGQPQHF. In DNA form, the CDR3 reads TGTGCCAGCAGCCCTACACGTGGGCAGCCCCAGCATTTT.

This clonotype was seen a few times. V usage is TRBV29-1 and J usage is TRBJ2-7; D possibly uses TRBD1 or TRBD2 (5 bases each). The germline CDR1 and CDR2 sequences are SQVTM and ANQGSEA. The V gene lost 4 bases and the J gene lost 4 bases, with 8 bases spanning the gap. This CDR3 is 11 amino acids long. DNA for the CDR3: TGCAGCGTTGTGTGGGGGTACGAGCAGTACTTC. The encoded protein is CSVVWGYEQYF.

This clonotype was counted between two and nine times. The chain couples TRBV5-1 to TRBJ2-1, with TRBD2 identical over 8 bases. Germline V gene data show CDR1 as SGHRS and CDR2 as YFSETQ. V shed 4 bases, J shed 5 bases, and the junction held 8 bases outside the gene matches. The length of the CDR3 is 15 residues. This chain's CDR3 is CASSPSGGKNNEQFF. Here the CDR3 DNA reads TGCGCCAGCAGCCCGAGCGGGGGCAAGAACAATGAGCAGTTCTTC.

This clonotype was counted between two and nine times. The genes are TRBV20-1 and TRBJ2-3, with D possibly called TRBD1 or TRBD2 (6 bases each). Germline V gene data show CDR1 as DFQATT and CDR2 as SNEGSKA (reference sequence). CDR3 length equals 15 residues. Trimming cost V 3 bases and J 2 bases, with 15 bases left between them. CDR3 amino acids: CSARRGDLNTDTQYF. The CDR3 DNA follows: TGCAGTGCTAGGAGGGGGGACCTAAACACAGATACGCAGTATTTT.

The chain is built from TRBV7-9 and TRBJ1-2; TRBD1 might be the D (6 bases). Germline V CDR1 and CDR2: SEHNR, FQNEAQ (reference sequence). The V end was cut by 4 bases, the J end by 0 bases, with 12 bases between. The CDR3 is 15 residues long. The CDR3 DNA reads TGTGCCAGCAGCTCCCTAGGGGGAACTAACTATGGCTACACCTTC. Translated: CASSSLGGTNYGYTF.

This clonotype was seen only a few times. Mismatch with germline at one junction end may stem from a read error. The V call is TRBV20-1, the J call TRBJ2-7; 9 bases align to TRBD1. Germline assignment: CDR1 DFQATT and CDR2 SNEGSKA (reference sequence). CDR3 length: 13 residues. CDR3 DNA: TGCAGTGCTCCTATCCCGCAAAACAGGGGGCTCGGATTC. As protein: CSAPIPQNRGLGF.

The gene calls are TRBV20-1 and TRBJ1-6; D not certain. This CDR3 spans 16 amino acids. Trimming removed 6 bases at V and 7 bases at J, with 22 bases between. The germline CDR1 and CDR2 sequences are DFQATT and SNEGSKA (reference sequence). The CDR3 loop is CSAKLGSAFLNSPLHF. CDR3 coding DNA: TGCAGTGCCAAATTAGGGTCCGCATTCCTAAATTCACCCCTCCACTTT.